Listed below are T cell receptor beta chains from one sample, sequenced in a study of T cell responses to AZD1222 COVID-19 vaccine. The table came from immunoSEQ multiplex PCR; TCRdb's copy has only in-frame clones and leaves some out. The sample lists around 83,000 clones, about 88% occurring once. The sequencing here drew on peripheral blood, taken on day 0 of AZD1222 vaccination. The source of these receptors is an adult in good health. Both conserved end residues are part of each CDR3. D genes are given only for firm matches. Clone size is not always given. Where it is, it says once, few, many or a class for expanded clones.

v_gene	d_gene	j_gene	abundance	CDR3aa	CDR3nt
TRBV7-8	TRBD1	TRBJ2-5	.	CASRDRTGGIQETQYF	TGTGCCAGCAGAGATCGGACAGGGGGAATCCAAGAGACCCAGTACTTC
TRBV19	TRBD1	TRBJ1-2	.	CASSIDRTGDGYTF	TGTGCCAGTAGTATAGACCGGACAGGGGATGGCTACACCTTC
TRBV3-1/TRBV3-2	.	TRBJ2-3	.	CASSSNRGPGGDTQYF	TGTGCCAGCAGCTCCAATCGGGGCCCCGGGGGAGATACGCAGTATTTT
TRBV6-6	.	TRBJ1-5	.	CASSYGTPSNQPQHF	TGTGCCAGCAGTTATGGGACACCGAGCAATCAGCCCCAGCATTTT
TRBV6-5	.	TRBJ2-2	.	CASSYSRANTGELFF	TGTGCCAGCAGTTACTCTAGGGCCAACACCGGGGAGCTGTTTTTT
TRBV28	.	TRBJ1-2	.	CASFRFGGPYGYTF	TGTGCCAGCTTCCGTTTTGGGGGGCCCTATGGCTACACCTTC
TRBV6-5	.	TRBJ1-5	.	CASSWGFDQPQHF	TGTGCCAGCAGCTGGGGATTCGATCAGCCCCAGCATTTT
TRBV12-3/TRBV12-4	TRBD1	TRBJ2-7	.	CASRGTGGAQYF	TGTGCCAGCAGGGGGACAGGGGGCGCACAGTACTTC
TRBV3-1/TRBV3-2	TRBD1	TRBJ2-7	.	CASSLGQGGEQYF	TGTGCCAGCAGCCTTGGACAGGGAGGCGAGCAGTACTTC
TRBV11-1	.	TRBJ1-4	.	CASSFGTGRGNEKLFF	TGTGCCAGCAGCTTTGGAACAGGAAGGGGTAATGAAAAACTGTTTTTT
TRBV6-5	TRBD2	TRBJ2-5	many	CASSYSTSGETQYF	TGTGCCAGCAGTTACTCGACTAGCGGAGAGACCCAGTACTTC
TRBV19	.	TRBJ1-3	.	CASSMTRRSSGNTIYF	TGTGCCAGTAGTATGACTCGGCGAAGCTCTGGAAACACCATATATTTT
TRBV12-3/TRBV12-4	.	TRBJ1-5	.	CASSLLGNQPQHF	TGTGCCAGCAGTTTATTGGGCAATCAGCCCCAGCATTTT
TRBV6-2/TRBV6-3	.	TRBJ2-7	.	CASSYGGKPSYEQYF	TGTGCCAGCAGTTACGGGGGTAAACCGTCCTACGAGCAGTACTTC
TRBV19	.	TRBJ1-2	.	CASNMGASGLGYTF	TGTGCCAGTAACATGGGAGCCTCGGGTTTAGGCTACACCTTC
TRBV19	.	TRBJ1-5	.	CASSIGRVPVNQPQHF	TGTGCCAGTAGTATCGGAAGGGTACCGGTCAATCAGCCCCAGCATTTT
TRBV7-2	.	TRBJ2-4	.	CASSLTVGQAKNIQYF	TGTGCCAGCAGTCTTACGGTGGGACAAGCCAAAAACATTCAGTACTTC
TRBV6-2/TRBV6-3	TRBD1	TRBJ2-5	.	CASSIGTGVGETQYF	TGTGCCAGCAGTATCGGGACAGGGGTAGGGGAGACCCAGTACTTC
TRBV5-1	.	TRBJ2-1	few	CASSLAGELYNEQFF	TGCGCCAGCAGCTTGGCAGGAGAGCTCTACAATGAGCAGTTCTTC
TRBV29-1	.	TRBJ1-1	.	CSARLDGEAFF	TGCAGCGCCCGGTTAGACGGTGAAGCTTTCTTT
TRBV7-2	TRBD1	TRBJ2-7	.	CASSLEAQGAYEQYF	TGTGCCAGCAGCTTAGAGGCGCAGGGGGCGTACGAGCAGTACTTC
TRBV28	TRBD1	TRBJ1-2	.	CASSGQGLGDTF	TGTGCCAGCAGCGGACAGGGACTCGGTGACACCTTC
TRBV10-3	.	TRBJ1-5	once	CAIIGFRDSNQPQHF	TGTGCCATCATCGGGTTCAGGGATAGCAATCAGCCCCAGCATTTT
TRBV5-5	.	TRBJ1-2	.	CASSLWESNGYTF	TGTGCCAGCAGCTTGTGGGAATCCAATGGCTACACCTTC
TRBV21-1	.	TRBJ1-5	.	CASSKARDIANQPQHF	TGTGCCAGCAGCAAAGCGCGCGATATTGCCAATCAGCCCCAGCATTTT
TRBV5-5	.	TRBJ2-7	.	CASSLGRSGYEQYF	TGTGCCAGCAGCTTGGGAAGATCGGGGTACGAGCAGTACTTC
TRBV6-1	.	TRBJ1-4	.	CASSERGRDEKLFF	TGTGCCAGCAGTGAAAGGGGGAGAGATGAAAAACTGTTTTTT
TRBV3-1/TRBV3-2	.	TRBJ1-1	.	CASSQGRATEAFF	TGTGCCAGCAGCCAGGGCAGGGCCACTGAAGCTTTCTTT
TRBV10-1	.	TRBJ2-7	.	CASDQSRGIYREQYF	TGCGCCAGCGACCAGAGCCGAGGGATATATCGAGAGCAGTACTTC
TRBV7-8	.	TRBJ1-2	.	CASSSRGSLSYGYTF	TGTGCCAGCAGCTCAAGGGGGAGTCTAAGCTATGGCTACACCTTC
TRBV7-2	.	TRBJ2-4	.	CASSFVFDIQYF	TGTGCCAGCAGCTTCGTTTTTGACATTCAGTACTTC
TRBV7-8	.	TRBJ2-7	.	CASSRQLMEQYF	TGTGCCAGCAGCCGACAGTTGATGGAGCAGTACTTC
TRBV4-2	.	TRBJ1-5	few	CASSLFEGNQPQHF	TGTGCCAGCAGCCTTTTCGAGGGCAATCAGCCCCAGCATTTT
TRBV27	TRBD1	TRBJ2-1	.	CASRQSGQGDEQFF	TGTGCCAGCAGACAATCGGGACAGGGCGATGAGCAGTTCTTC
TRBV6-5	.	TRBJ1-1	.	CASSRRAAVNTEAFF	TGTGCCAGCAGCCGCCGCGCGGCCGTGAACACTGAAGCTTTCTTT
TRBV3-1/TRBV3-2	.	TRBJ2-7	few	CASSQDGGSYEQYF	TGTGCCAGCAGCCAAGACGGTGGTTCCTACGAGCAGTACTTC
TRBV5-6	.	TRBJ2-7	once	CASSLIQRGPSYEQYF	TGTGCCAGCAGCTTGATCCAACGAGGACCCTCCTACGAGCAGTACTTC
TRBV18	.	TRBJ2-5	once	CASSPQAETQYF	TGTGCCAGCTCACCTCAGGCGGAGACCCAGTACTTC
TRBV15	.	TRBJ1-2	.	CATSRDGAGYTF	TGTGCCACCAGCAGAGATGGGGCCGGCTACACCTTC
TRBV28	TRBD2	TRBJ2-3	.	CASRPGLAGADTQYF	TGTGCCAGCAGACCGGGACTAGCGGGAGCAGATACGCAGTATTTT
TRBV2	.	TRBJ1-2	.	CASSEGAGLNYGYTF	TGTGCCAGCAGTGAAGGGGCAGGCCTTAACTATGGCTACACCTTC
TRBV27	.	TRBJ2-3	medium-sized	CASSLKRSTDTQYF	TGTGCCAGCAGTTTGAAGCGGTCCACAGATACGCAGTATTTT
TRBV19	.	TRBJ1-4	.	CATGGGSATNEKLFF	TGTGCCACCGGCGGAGGTTCTGCAACTAATGAAAAACTGTTTTTT
TRBV6-5	TRBD1	TRBJ2-1	.	CASGKYGQVSNEQFF	TGTGCCAGCGGTAAATACGGACAGGTGTCCAATGAGCAGTTCTTC
TRBV6-5	.	TRBJ2-7	once	CASSYSNLPPRAEQYF	TGTGCCAGCAGTTACTCGAATCTACCCCCTCGGGCGGAGCAGTACTTC
TRBV7-6	TRBD2	TRBJ2-3	once	CASSLVGGGQTSTDTQYF	TGTGCCAGCAGCTTAGTCGGGGGGGGGCAAACTAGCACAGATACGCAGTATTTT
TRBV6-6	TRBD1	TRBJ1-2	.	CASSVGQGASYGYTF	TGTGCCAGCAGCGTCGGACAGGGGGCGTCCTATGGCTACACCTTC
TRBV5-4	.	TRBJ2-6	few	CASSTQGSGANVLTF	TGTGCCAGCAGCACCCAGGGATCCGGGGCCAACGTCCTGACTTTC
TRBV7-8	.	TRBJ1-5	.	CASSLGGTENPRPQHF	TGTGCCAGCAGCTTAGGGGGGACGGAGAACCCTCGACCCCAGCATTTT